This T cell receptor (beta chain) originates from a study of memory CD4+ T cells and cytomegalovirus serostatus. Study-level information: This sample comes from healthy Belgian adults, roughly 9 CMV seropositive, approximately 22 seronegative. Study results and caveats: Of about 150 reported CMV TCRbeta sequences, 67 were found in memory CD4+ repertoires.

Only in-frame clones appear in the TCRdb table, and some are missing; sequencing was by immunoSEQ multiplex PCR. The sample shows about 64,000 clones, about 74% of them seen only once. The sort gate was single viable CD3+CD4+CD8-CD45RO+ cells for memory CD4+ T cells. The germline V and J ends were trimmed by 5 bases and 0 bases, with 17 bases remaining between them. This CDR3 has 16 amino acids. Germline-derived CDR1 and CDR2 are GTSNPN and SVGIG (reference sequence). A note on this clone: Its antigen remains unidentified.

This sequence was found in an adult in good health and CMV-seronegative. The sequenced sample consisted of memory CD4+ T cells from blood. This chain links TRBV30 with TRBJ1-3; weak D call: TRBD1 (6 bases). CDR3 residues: CAWQRGQSLSGNTIYF. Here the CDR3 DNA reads TGTGCCTGGCAGCGCGGACAGTCACTCTCTGGAAACACCATATATTTT.